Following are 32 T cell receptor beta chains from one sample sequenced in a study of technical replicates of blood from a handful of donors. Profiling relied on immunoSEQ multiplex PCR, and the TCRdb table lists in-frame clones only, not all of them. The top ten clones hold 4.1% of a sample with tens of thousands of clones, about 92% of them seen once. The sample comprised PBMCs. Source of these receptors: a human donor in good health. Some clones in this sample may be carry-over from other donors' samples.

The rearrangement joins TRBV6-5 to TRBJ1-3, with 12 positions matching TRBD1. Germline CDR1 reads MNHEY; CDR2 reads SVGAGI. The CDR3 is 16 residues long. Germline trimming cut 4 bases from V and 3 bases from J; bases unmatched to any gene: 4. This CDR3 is CASSSGTGGNGNTIYF. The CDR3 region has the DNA TGTGCCAGCAGTTCTGGGACAGGGGGCAATGGAAACACCATATATTTT.

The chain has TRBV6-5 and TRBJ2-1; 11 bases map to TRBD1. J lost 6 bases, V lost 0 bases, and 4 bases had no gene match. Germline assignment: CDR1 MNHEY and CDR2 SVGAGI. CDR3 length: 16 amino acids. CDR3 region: CASSYSPGQGGNEQFF. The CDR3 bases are TGTGCCAGCAGTTACTCCCCGGGACAGGGGGGCAATGAGCAGTTCTTC.

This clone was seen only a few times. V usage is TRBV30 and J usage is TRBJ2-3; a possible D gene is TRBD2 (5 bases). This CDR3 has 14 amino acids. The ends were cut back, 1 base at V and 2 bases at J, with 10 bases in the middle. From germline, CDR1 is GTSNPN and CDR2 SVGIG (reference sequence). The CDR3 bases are TGTGCCTGGAGTGGACGGGGAGACACAGATACGCAGTATTTT. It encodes CAWSGRGDTDTQYF.

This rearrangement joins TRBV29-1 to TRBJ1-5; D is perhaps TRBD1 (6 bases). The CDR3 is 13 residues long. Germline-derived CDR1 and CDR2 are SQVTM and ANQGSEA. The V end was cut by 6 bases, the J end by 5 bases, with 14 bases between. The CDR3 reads CSVADRDDQPQHF. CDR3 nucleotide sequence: TGCAGCGTCGCGGACAGAGATGATCAGCCCCAGCATTTT.

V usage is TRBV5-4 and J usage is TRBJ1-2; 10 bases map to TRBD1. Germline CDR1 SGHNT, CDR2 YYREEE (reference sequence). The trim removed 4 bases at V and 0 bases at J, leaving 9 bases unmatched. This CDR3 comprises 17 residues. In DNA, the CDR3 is TGTGCCAGCAGCCCGATCAGGGACAGGGGAACTAACTATGGCTACACCTTC. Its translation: CASSPIRDRGTNYGYTF.

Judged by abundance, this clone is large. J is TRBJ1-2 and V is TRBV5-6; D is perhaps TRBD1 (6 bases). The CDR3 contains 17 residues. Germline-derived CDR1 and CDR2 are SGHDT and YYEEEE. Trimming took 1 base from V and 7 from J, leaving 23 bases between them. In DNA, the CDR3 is TGTGCCAGCAGCTTGTCGGGTCGGGGCAGGGGAGTATCTGGCTACACCTTC. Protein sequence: CASSLSGRGRGVSGYTF. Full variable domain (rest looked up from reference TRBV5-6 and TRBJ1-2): DAGVTQSPTHLIKTRGQQVTLRCSPKSGHDTVSWYQQALGQGPQFIFQYYEEEERQRGNFPDRFSGHQFPNYSSELNVNALLLGDSALYLCASSLSGRGRGVSGYTFGSGTRLTVV.

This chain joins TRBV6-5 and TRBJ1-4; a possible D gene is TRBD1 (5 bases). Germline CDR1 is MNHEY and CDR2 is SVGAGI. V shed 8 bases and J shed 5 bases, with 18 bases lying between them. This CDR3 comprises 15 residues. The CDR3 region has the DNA TGTGCCAGCGGAAGGAGGGGCAGCACGAATGAAAAACTGTTTTTT. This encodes CASGRRGSTNEKLFF.

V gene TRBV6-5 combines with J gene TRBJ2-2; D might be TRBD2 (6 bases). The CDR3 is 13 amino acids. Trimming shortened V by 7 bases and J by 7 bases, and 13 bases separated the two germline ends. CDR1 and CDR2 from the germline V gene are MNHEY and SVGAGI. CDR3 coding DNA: TGTGCCAGCACTGCGGGACTGAACGGGGAGCTGTTTTTT. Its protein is CASTAGLNGELFF.

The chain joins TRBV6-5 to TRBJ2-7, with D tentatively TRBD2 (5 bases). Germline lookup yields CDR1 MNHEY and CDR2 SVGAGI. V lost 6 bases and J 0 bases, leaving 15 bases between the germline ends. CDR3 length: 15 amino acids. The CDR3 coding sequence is TGTGCCAGCAGAACCATAGGACTCGACTCCTACGAGCAGTACTTC. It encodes CASRTIGLDSYEQYF.

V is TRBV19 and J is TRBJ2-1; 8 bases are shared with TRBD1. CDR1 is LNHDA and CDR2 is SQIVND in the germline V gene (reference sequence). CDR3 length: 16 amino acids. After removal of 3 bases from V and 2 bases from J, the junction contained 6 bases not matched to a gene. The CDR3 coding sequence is TGTGCCAGTAGTATGCGGACAGGGTTCACCTACAATGAGCAGTTCTTC. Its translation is CASSMRTGFTYNEQFF.

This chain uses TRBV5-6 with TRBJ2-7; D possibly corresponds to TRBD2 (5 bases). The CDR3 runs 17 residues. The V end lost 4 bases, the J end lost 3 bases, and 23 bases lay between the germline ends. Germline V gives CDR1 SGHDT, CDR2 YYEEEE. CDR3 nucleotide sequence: TGTGCCAGCAGCAACCGCCCAGACTACCACCGAAACTACGAGCAGTACTTC. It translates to CASSNRPDYHRNYEQYF.

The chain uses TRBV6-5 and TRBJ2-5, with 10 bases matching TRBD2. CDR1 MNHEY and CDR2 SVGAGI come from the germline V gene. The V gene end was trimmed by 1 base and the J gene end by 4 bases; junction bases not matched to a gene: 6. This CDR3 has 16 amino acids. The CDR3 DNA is TGTGCCAGCAGTTACTATGGGACTAGCGAGGCAGAGACCCAGTACTTC. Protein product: CASSYYGTSEAETQYF.

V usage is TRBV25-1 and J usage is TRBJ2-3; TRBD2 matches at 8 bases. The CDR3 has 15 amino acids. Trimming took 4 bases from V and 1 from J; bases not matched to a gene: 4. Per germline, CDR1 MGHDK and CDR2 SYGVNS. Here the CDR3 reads CASSASSGRTDTQYF. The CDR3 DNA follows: TGTGCCAGCAGTGCATCTAGCGGGCGCACAGATACGCAGTATTTT.

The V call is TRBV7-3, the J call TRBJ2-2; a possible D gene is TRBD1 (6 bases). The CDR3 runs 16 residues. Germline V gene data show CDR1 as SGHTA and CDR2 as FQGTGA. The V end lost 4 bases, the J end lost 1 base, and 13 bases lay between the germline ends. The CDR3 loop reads CASSSGRGQNTGELFF. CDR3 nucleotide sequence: TGTGCCAGCAGCTCGGGCAGGGGACAGAACACCGGGGAGCTGTTTTTT. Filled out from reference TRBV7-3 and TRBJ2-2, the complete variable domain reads GAGVSQTPSNKVTEKGKYVELRCDPISGHTALYWYRQSLGQGPEFLIYFQGTGAADDSGLPNDRFFAVRPEGSVSTLKIQRTERGDSAVYLCASSSGRGQNTGELFFGEGSRLTVL.

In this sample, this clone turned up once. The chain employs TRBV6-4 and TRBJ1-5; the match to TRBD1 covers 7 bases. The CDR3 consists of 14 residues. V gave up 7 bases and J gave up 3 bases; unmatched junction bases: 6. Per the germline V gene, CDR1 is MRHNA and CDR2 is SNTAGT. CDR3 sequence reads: CASNKTGSNQPQHF. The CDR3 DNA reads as TGTGCCAGCAACAAGACAGGGTCCAATCAGCCCCAGCATTTT.

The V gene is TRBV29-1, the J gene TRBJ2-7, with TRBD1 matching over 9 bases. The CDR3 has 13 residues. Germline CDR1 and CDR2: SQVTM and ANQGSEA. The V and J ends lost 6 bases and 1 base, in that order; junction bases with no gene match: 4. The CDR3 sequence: CSVRQGESYEQYF. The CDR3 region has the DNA TGCAGCGTACGACAGGGGGAATCCTACGAGCAGTACTTC.

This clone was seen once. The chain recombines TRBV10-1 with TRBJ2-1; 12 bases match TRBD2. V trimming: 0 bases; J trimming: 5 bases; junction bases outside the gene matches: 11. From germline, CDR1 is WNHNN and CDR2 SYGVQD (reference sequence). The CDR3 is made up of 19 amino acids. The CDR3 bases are TGCGCCAGCAGTGAGTCCTGGCTAGCGGGAGGGCCTTATGACAATGAGCAGTTCTTC. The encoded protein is CASSESWLAGGPYDNEQFF.

Here the CDR3 reads CASSGGGSGANVLTF. For the CDR3, the DNA is TGTGCCAGCAGTGGGGGGGGCTCTGGGGCCAACGTCCTGACTTTC. The rearrangement uses TRBV6-1 and TRBJ2-6; 7 nucleotides agree with TRBD2. V lost 4 bases and J lost 0; bases outside the gene matches: 0. This CDR3 is 15 amino acids long. Per germline, CDR1 MNHNS and CDR2 SASEGT.

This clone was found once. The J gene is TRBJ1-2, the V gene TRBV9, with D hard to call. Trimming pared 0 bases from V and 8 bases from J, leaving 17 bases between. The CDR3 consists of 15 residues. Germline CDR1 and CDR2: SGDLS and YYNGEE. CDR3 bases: TGTGCCAGCAGCGTAGCTACGGGGAGCCTAGGGGGCTACACCTTC. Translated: CASSVATGSLGGYTF.

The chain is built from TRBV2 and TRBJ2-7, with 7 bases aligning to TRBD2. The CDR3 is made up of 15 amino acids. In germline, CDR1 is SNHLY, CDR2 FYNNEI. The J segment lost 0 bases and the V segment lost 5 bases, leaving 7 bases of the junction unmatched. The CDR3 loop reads CASSLGRGSSYEQYF. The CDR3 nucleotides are TGTGCCAGCAGTCTCGGGCGGGGGAGCTCCTACGAGCAGTACTTC.

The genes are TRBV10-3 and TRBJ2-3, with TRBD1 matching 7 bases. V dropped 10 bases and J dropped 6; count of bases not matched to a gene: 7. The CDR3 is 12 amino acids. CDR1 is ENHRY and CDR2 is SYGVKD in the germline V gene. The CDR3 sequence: CATRQGMDTQYF. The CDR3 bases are TGTGCCACTAGACAGGGAATGGATACGCAGTATTTT.

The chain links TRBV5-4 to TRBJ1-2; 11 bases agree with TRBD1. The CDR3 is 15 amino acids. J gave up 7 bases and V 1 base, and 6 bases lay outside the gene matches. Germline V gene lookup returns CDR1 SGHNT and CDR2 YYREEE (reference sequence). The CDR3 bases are TGTGCCAGCAGCTTGTTTGGGACAGGGGGTATTGGCTACACCTTC. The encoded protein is CASSLFGTGGIGYTF.

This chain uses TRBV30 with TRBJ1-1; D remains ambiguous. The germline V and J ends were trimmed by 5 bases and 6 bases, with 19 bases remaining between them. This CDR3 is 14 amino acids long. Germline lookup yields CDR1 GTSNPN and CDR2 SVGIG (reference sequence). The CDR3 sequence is CAWERGVGSPEAFF. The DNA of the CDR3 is TGTGCCTGGGAACGCGGCGTCGGGTCCCCTGAAGCTTTCTTT.

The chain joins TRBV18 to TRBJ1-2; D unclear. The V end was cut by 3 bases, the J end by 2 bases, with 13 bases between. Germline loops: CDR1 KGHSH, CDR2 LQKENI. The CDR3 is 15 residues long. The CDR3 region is CASSPSVQENYGYTF. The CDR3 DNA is TGTGCCAGCTCACCTTCAGTTCAGGAAAACTATGGCTACACCTTC.

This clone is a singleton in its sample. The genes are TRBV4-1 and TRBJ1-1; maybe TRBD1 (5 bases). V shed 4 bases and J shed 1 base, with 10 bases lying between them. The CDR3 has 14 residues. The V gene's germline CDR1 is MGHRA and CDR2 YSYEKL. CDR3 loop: CASSLGLENTEAFF. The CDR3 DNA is TGCGCCAGCAGCCTGGGACTGGAGAACACTGAAGCTTTCTTT.

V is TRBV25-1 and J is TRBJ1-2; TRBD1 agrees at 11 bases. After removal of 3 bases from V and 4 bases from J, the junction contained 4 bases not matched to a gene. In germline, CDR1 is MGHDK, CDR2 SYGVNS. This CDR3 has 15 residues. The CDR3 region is CASSDWTGGFYGYTF. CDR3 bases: TGTGCCAGCAGTGATTGGACAGGGGGCTTCTATGGCTACACCTTC.

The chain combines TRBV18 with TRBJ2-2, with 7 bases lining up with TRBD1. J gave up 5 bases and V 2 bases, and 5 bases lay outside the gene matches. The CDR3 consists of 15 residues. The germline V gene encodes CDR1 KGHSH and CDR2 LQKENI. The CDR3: CASSPRTGVTGELFF. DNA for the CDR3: TGTGCCAGCTCACCAAGGACAGGTGTTACCGGGGAGCTGTTTTTT. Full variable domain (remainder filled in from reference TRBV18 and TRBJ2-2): NAGVMQNPRHLVRRRGQEARLRCSPMKGHSHVYWYRQLPEEGLKFMVYLQKENIIDESGMPKERFSAEFPKEGPSILRIQQVVRGDSAAYFCASSPRTGVTGELFFGEGSRLTVL.

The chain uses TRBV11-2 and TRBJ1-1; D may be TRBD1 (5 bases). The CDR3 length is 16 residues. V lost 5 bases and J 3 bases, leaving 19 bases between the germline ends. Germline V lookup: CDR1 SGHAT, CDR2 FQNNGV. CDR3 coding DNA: TGTGCCAGCAGCCCTATAAGGTCTCGGGGGGACACTGAAGCTTTCTTT. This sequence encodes CASSPIRSRGDTEAFF.

The CDR3 reads CASSGTGHEQYF. The CDR3 region has the DNA TGTGCCAGCAGTGGGACAGGGCACGAGCAGTACTTC. The rearrangement joins TRBV2 to TRBJ2-7; 8 positions agree with TRBD1. The germline V gene encodes CDR1 SNHLY and CDR2 FYNNEI. Trimming removed 4 bases from V and 5 bases from J; junction bases left unmatched: 1. The CDR3 is 12 amino acids.

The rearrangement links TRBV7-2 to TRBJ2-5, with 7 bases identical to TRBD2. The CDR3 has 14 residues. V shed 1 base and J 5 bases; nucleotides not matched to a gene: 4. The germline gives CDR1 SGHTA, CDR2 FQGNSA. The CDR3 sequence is CASSLERGSETQYF. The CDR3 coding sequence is TGTGCCAGCAGCTTAGAGCGGGGATCGGAGACCCAGTACTTC.

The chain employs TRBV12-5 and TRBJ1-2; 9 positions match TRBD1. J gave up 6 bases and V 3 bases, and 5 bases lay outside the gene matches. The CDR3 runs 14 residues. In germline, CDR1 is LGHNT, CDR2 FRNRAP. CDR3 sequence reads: CASGFQQGANGYTF. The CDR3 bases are TGTGCTAGTGGTTTCCAACAGGGGGCTAATGGCTACACCTTC.

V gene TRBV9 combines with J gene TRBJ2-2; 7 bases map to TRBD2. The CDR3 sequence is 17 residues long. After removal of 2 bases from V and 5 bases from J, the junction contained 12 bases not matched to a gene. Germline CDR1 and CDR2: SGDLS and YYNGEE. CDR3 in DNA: TGTGCCAGCAGCGTGATGGAGGGAGGCGGGGGAACCGGGGAGCTGTTTTTT. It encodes CASSVMEGGGGTGELFF.